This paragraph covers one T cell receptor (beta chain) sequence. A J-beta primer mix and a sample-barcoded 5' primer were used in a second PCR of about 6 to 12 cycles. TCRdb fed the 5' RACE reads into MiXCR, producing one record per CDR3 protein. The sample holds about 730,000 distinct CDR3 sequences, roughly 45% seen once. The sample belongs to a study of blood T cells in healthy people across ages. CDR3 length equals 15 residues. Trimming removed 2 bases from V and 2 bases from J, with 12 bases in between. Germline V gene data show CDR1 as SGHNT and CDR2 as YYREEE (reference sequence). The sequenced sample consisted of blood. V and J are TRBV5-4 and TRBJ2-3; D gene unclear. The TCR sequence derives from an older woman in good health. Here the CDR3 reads CASSFELQLTDTQYF. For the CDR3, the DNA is TGTGCCAGCAGCTTTGAACTTCAACTCACAGATACGCAGTATTTT.